These 26 T cell receptor beta chains came from one sample sequenced in a study of shared T cell receptors in the human thymus. Measured with immunoSEQ multiplex PCR; TCRdb has only the in-frame clones, and not every one. The data show hundreds of thousands of clones, about 84% seen once. The sample also formed part of further work on human thymus T cells.

The specimen sequenced was thymocytes. The receptors come from a boy in the first two years of life with a congenital heart defect.

A single count supports this clone. For the CDR3, the DNA is TGCGCCAGCAGCCAGTACCCGTTCAAATTCGGGAGGGCCCCCTACGAGCAGTACTTC. Translation gives CASSQYPFKFGRAPYEQYF. J is TRBJ2-7 and V is TRBV4-1, with 8 positions matching TRBD2. Germline trimming cut 3 bases from V and 2 bases from J; bases unmatched to any gene: 18. Germline lookup yields CDR1 MGHRA and CDR2 YSYEKL. The CDR3 sequence is 19 residues long.

This clone was recorded a few times. The chain has TRBV5-1 and TRBJ2-5; D unclear. CDR1 and CDR2 (germline): SGHRS, YFSETQ. V shed 4 bases and J shed 2 bases, with 3 bases lying between them. This CDR3 has 11 residues. In DNA, the CDR3 is TGCGCCAGCAGCCATCAAGAGACCCAGTACTTC. Translated, it gives CASSHQETQYF.

The chain combines TRBV30 with TRBJ2-1, with a possible D match to TRBD1 (6 bases). The CDR3 is 14 amino acids. The V end was cut by 2 bases, the J end by 2 bases, with 10 bases between. The germline gives CDR1 GTSNPN, CDR2 SVGIG (reference sequence). The CDR3 DNA follows: TGTGCCTGGAGTCCCGGGACACCCTACAATGAGCAGTTCTTC. It yields the protein CAWSPGTPYNEQFF. The full variable domain, completed using reference TRBV30 and TRBJ2-1, is SQTIHQWPATLVQPVGSPLSLECTVEGTSNPNLYWYRQAAGRGLQLLFYSVGIGQISSEVPQNLSASRPQDRQFILSSKKLLLSDSGFYLCAWSPGTPYNEQFFGPGTRLTVL.

This clone was recorded only once. This chain uses TRBV5-1 with TRBJ2-4; a weak D match, TRBD2 (6 bases). Germline V gene data show CDR1 as SGHRS and CDR2 as YFSETQ. CDR3 size: 16 residues. The V gene lost 2 bases and the J gene lost 1 base, with 13 bases spanning the gap. CDR3 sequence (DNA): TGCGCCAGCAGCTTAGCGGGCCCCGCGGCCAAAAACATTCAGTACTTC. Its translation is CASSLAGPAAKNIQYF.

The rearrangement joins TRBV7-3 to TRBJ2-5, with 10 bases fitting TRBD2. V trimming: 2 bases; J trimming: 5 bases; junction bases outside the gene matches: 5. The CDR3 sequence is 15 residues long. Per the germline V gene, CDR1 is SGHTA and CDR2 is FQGTGA. DNA of the CDR3: TGTGCCAGCAGCTTATCTAGCGGGAGTGGGGAGACCCAGTACTTC. Encoded protein: CASSLSSGSGETQYF.

This clone has a single count. This chain joins TRBV9 and TRBJ2-5, with 14 bases matching TRBD2. V was pared by 1 base and J by 3 bases, with 8 bases of the junction left unmatched. This CDR3 comprises 18 residues. Germline lookup yields CDR1 SGDLS and CDR2 YYNGEE. CDR3 nucleotides: TGTGCCAGCAGCGTACACCGAGTGACTAGCGGGAGGGAAGAGACCCAGTACTTC. Translation gives CASSVHRVTSGREETQYF.

This clone was observed a single time. This chain uses TRBV4-2 with TRBJ2-7, with TRBD2 matching over 7 bases. The germline CDR1 and CDR2 sequences are LGHNA and YNFKEQ. The CDR3 extends over 15 amino acids. V shed 0 bases and J 2 bases; nucleotides not matched to a gene: 4. CDR3 amino acids: CASSQDARGAYEQYF. In DNA, the CDR3 is TGTGCCAGCAGCCAAGACGCACGGGGGGCCTACGAGCAGTACTTC.

This clone came up a few times. The chain employs TRBV7-8 and TRBJ2-1; no firm D call. Per the germline V gene, CDR1 is SGHVS and CDR2 is FQNEAQ. CDR3 size: 16 residues. V dropped 6 bases and J dropped 9 bases, with 24 bases sitting between them. CDR3 loop: CASSPRLNPHSSEQFF. The DNA of the CDR3 is TGTGCCAGCAGTCCTAGGTTGAATCCTCACTCGTCTGAGCAGTTCTTC.

The gene calls are TRBV27 and TRBJ2-3, with 9 bases identical to TRBD2. Germline CDR1 MNHEY, CDR2 SMNVEV (reference sequence). CDR3 length: 13 amino acids. V shed 7 bases and J 6 bases; nucleotides not matched to a gene: 5. CDR3 residues: CASMGLAGDTQYF. The CDR3, as DNA: TGTGCCAGCATGGGGCTAGCGGGGGATACGCAGTATTTT.

V gene TRBV25-1 combines with J gene TRBJ2-3; D perhaps matches TRBD1 (7 bases). In germline, CDR1 is MGHDK, CDR2 SYGVNS. The germline V and J ends were trimmed by 4 bases and 5 bases, with 13 bases remaining between them. CDR3 size: 14 residues. The chain's CDR3 is CASSAQGGLDTQYF. CDR3 coding DNA: TGTGCCAGCAGTGCCCAGGGGGGCCTAGATACGCAGTATTTT.

V gene TRBV10-3 combines with J gene TRBJ2-7; 9 positions agree with TRBD2. The CDR3 totals 13 residues. V gave up 6 bases and J gave up 7 bases; unmatched junction bases: 7. The germline V gene has CDR1 ENHRY and CDR2 SYGVKD. The CDR3 is CAIRAGGPLEQYF. CDR3 sequence (DNA): TGTGCCATCAGGGCGGGAGGGCCTTTGGAGCAGTACTTC.

This sequence joins TRBV2 and TRBJ2-7; a weak D match, TRBD2 (5 bases). V was clipped by 8 bases and J by 2 bases, with 10 bases between them. The CDR3 extends over 12 amino acids. Germline assignment: CDR1 SNHLY and CDR2 FYNNEI. The CDR3 DNA reads as TGTGCCAGCTATAAGCGGACCTACGAGCAGTACTTC. Translation gives CASYKRTYEQYF.

This clone showed up just once. This chain uses TRBV7-9 with TRBJ1-1, with a possible D match to TRBD1 (5 bases). Trimming removed 5 bases at V and 6 bases at J, with 16 bases between. CDR1 is SEHNR, CDR2 FQNEAQ, per germline (reference sequence). This CDR3 contains 14 residues. The CDR3 DNA is TGTGCCAGCAGCCGTTTGCAGGGAGGAGCTGAAGCTTTCTTT. This codes for CASSRLQGGAEAFF.

The genes are TRBV15 and TRBJ2-3; 16 nucleotides match TRBD2. This CDR3 has 20 residues. Germline CDR1 LNHNV, CDR2 YYDKDF (reference sequence). V was clipped by 5 bases and J by 1 base; unmatched bases: 12. Here the CDR3 reads CATSAGGTSGRGLGTDTQYF. The CDR3 DNA follows: TGTGCCACCAGCGCCGGAGGGACTAGCGGGAGGGGGTTGGGCACAGATACGCAGTATTTT.

The chain employs TRBV6-1 and TRBJ2-4; 8 bases are a match to TRBD1. The CDR3 consists of 15 residues. With 4 bases clipped from V and 8 bases from J, the junction kept 10 bases outside the gene matches. CDR1 MNHNS and CDR2 SASEGT come from the germline V gene. The CDR3 coding sequence is TGTGCCAGCAGTGGGGGGACAGGCGGTCGGGACATTCAGTACTTC. Its translation: CASSGGTGGRDIQYF.

The rearrangement links TRBV5-1 to TRBJ1-4, with a weak D call TRBD1 (5 bases). CDR3 length equals 14 residues. V was pared by 2 bases and J by 7 bases, with 12 bases between. Germline loops: CDR1 SGHRS, CDR2 YFSETQ. CDR3 protein: CASSFGGTGEKLFF. CDR3 coding DNA: TGCGCCAGCAGCTTTGGGGGGACGGGTGAAAAACTGTTTTTT.

This chain links TRBV7-9 with TRBJ2-7; 10 nucleotides align to TRBD2. The germline gives CDR1 SEHNR, CDR2 FQNEAQ (reference sequence). V lost 6 bases and J lost 0; bases outside the gene matches: 5. This CDR3 region has 15 residues. The CDR3 spells CASRSPSGSSYEQYF. In DNA, the CDR3 is TGTGCCAGCAGATCCCCTAGCGGGAGCTCCTACGAGCAGTACTTC. Based on the CDR3 plus reference TRBV7-9 and TRBJ2-7, the full variable domain is DTGVSQNPRHKITKRGQNVTFRCDPISEHNRLYWYRQTLGQGPEFLTYFQNEAQLEKSRLLSDRFSAERPKGSFSTLEIQRTEQGDSAMYLCASRSPSGSSYEQYFGPGTRLTVT.

The rearrangement uses TRBV4-1 and TRBJ2-2, with a weak D call TRBD2 (6 bases). Germline V gives CDR1 MGHRA, CDR2 YSYEKL. Trimming cost V 4 bases and J 5 bases, with 14 bases left between them. This CDR3 has 15 residues. CDR3 in DNA: TGCGCCAGCAGCCGGAGCGGGCGGAGAACCGGGGAGCTGTTTTTT. Its protein is CASSRSGRRTGELFF.

The genes are TRBV28 and TRBJ2-3; no firm D call. Trimming removed 3 bases from V and 4 bases from J, with 8 bases in between. The CDR3 has 13 residues. From germline, CDR1 is MDHEN and CDR2 SYDVKM. The CDR3 DNA reads as TGTGCCAGCAGTTTTCTAGGCGCAGATACGCAGTATTTT. Translated, it gives CASSFLGADTQYF.

The chain has TRBV5-4 and TRBJ2-7, with 8 bases identical to TRBD1. The CDR3 loop spans 13 amino acids. Germline assignment: CDR1 SGHNT and CDR2 YYREEE (reference sequence). V was clipped by 4 bases and J by 2 bases; unmatched bases: 2. The DNA of the CDR3 is TGTGCCAGCAGCAAGGACAGGGCCTACGAGCAGTACTTC. This sequence encodes CASSKDRAYEQYF.

This clone showed up just once. J is TRBJ1-2 and V is TRBV4-1; D is unresolved. The CDR3 totals 14 residues. The germline V gene encodes CDR1 MGHRA and CDR2 YSYEKL. V dropped 0 bases and J dropped 6 bases, with 11 bases sitting between them. The CDR3 DNA sequence: TGCGCCAGCAGCCAAGAGGCGAAGGAGAATGGCTACACCTTC. The encoded protein is CASSQEAKENGYTF.

The genes are TRBV7-2 and TRBJ2-7; 15 bases align to TRBD2. The CDR3 consists of 17 residues. Per the germline V gene, CDR1 is SGHTA and CDR2 is FQGNSA. J gave up 6 bases and V 5 bases, and 11 bases lay outside the gene matches. CDR3 protein: CASSLGGGTSGRLEQYF. In DNA, the CDR3 is TGTGCCAGCAGCCTCGGTGGGGGGACTAGCGGGAGGCTCGAGCAGTACTTC.

This chain uses TRBV10-2 with TRBJ2-7; D ambiguous. The CDR3 length is 13 residues. Trimming pared 0 bases from V and 4 bases from J, leaving 7 bases between. Germline V gene lookup returns CDR1 WSHSY and CDR2 SAAADI. The CDR3 spells CASSESNAYEQYF. CDR3 sequence (DNA): TGCGCCAGCAGTGAGTCGAACGCGTACGAGCAGTACTTC.

The table lists this clone with a count of one. CDR3 coding DNA: TGTGCCAGCAGTTGGTTAGCCGGGACAGGGTACGGCACTGAAGCTTTCTTT. Amino acids: CASSWLAGTGYGTEAFF. V is TRBV28 and J is TRBJ1-1; 9 bases align to TRBD1. Germline assignment: CDR1 MDHEN and CDR2 SYDVKM. The V gene end was trimmed by 4 bases and the J gene end by 4 bases; junction bases not matched to a gene: 13. There are 17 residues in the CDR3.

V and J are TRBV7-6 and TRBJ2-1, with 9 bases matching TRBD2. The CDR3 loop spans 16 amino acids. V lost 0 bases, J lost 5 bases, and 5 bases stayed unmatched. Looked up from germline, CDR1 is SGHVS and CDR2 is FNYEAQ. The CDR3, as DNA: TGTGCCAGCAGCTTAGCTGGTCTAGCGGGAAACAATGAGCAGTTCTTC. Protein sequence: CASSLAGLAGNNEQFF.

The genes are TRBV28 and TRBJ2-3; a possible D gene is TRBD2 (6 bases). Per germline, CDR1 MDHEN and CDR2 SYDVKM. Trimming pared 6 bases from V and 4 bases from J, leaving 23 bases between. The CDR3 extends over 17 amino acids. The CDR3 DNA follows: TGTGCCAGCAGCGAAGTCGGTACTAGCAGGAGTGCAGATACGCAGTATTTT. Its protein product is CASSEVGTSRSADTQYF.